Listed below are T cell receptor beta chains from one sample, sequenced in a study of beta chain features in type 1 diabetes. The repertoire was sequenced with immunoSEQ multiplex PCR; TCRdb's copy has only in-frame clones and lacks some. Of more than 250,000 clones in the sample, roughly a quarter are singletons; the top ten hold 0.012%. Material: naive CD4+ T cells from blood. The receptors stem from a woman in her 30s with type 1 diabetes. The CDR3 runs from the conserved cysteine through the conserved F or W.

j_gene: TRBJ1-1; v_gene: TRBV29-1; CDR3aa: CSVEGQGLGTEAFF
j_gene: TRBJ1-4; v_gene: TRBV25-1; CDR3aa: CASSAPDSATNEKLFF
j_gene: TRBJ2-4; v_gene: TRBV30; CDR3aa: CAWSSASGGNIQYF
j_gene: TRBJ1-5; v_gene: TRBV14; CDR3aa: CASSAGRGSNQPQHF
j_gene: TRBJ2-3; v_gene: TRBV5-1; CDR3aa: CASSPSGRTDTQYF
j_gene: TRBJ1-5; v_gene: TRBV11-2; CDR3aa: CASSLDSAPRGTQHF
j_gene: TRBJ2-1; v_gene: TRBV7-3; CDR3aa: CASSSNRGQGEQFF
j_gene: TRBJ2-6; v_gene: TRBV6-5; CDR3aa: CASSLFVAGANVLTF
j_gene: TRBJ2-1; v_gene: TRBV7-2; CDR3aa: CASSLGLAANNNEQFF
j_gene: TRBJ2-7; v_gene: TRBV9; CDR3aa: CASSVAGQGTHEQYF
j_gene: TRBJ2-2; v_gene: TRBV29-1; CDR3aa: CSSRISGNTGELFF
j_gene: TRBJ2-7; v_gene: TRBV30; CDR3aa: CAWSVEGSQYF
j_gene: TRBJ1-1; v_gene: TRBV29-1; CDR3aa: CSVKGQEEQAFF
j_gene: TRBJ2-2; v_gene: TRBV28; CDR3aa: CATKEGRVGELFF